The clone carrying this T cell receptor beta chain came up many times. The antigen is unknown. This specimen belongs to a study of Graves' ophthalmopathy and Graves' hyperthyroidism. Study results and limitations: Most expanded clonotypes in thyroid above 0.001 frequency also showed up in blood.

TCR beta CDR3 amplification used RNA transcripts. HTBI primers were used in a first-round RT-PCR, which preceded a second-round multiplex PCR. TCRdb re-analysed the multiplex PCR reads in MiXCR, keeping a single row per CDR3 protein. The top ten clones hold 11% of a sample with roughly 1.1 million distinct CDR3 sequences, less than 45% of them seen once. Trimming took off 2 bases at V and 7 bases at J, with 11 bases between the two ends. CDR3 size: 13 residues. This clonotype was sampled from an adult man with Graves' hyperthyroidism. The rearrangement links TRBV12-3 or TRBV12-4 to TRBJ1-2; D gene ambiguous. The specimen was peripheral blood or thyroid tissue (not recorded which). In nucleotides, the CDR3 is TGTGCCAGCAGTTTAAATGTGGGTGGTGGCTACACCTTC. It specifies CASSLNVGGGYTF.